These T cell receptor beta chains were read from a single sample in a study of blood T cells in healthy people across ages. TCRdb processed the 5' RACE reads anew with MiXCR; each CDR3 protein has one entry. The sample lists 630,000 or so distinct CDR3 sequences, about 34% seen once, with about 16% in the top ten. The source material was blood. These receptors were collected from a woman aged 80 or over in good health. CDR3s include the opening cysteine and the closing phenylalanine or tryptophan. Fields, in order: J gene, D gene, clone size, V gene, CDR3 DNA, CDR3 protein. D genes are given only for firm matches. Clone size appears in some rows only: once, few, many, or a class for an expanded clone.

J gene: TRBJ2-2; D gene: NA; clone size: few; V gene: TRBV30; CDR3 DNA: TGTGCCTGGAGTGTATCCTACAGGGAGGCCGGGGAGCTGTTTTTT; CDR3 protein: CAWSVSYREAGELFF
J gene: TRBJ2-7; D gene: NA; clone size: many; V gene: TRBV30; CDR3 DNA: TGTGCCTGGAGTGTACGAGGGTCCACTGGGGAGCAGTACTTC; CDR3 protein: CAWSVRGSTGEQYF
J gene: TRBJ2-7; D gene: NA; clone size: NA; V gene: TRBV20-1; CDR3 DNA: TGCAGTGCTAGAGATCAAAAGGGCCCAAGGGTCTACGAGCAGTACTTC; CDR3 protein: CSARDQKGPRVYEQYF
J gene: TRBJ2-7; D gene: TRBD2; clone size: NA; V gene: TRBV6-9; CDR3 DNA: TGTGCCAGCAGTTACCCAGCGGGAGCCTCCTACGAGCAGTACTTC; CDR3 protein: CASSYPAGASYEQYF
J gene: TRBJ1-1; D gene: NA; clone size: few; V gene: TRBV25-1; CDR3 DNA: TGTGCCAGCAGTGAGCCGGGAGGGACCACTGAAGCTTTCTTT; CDR3 protein: CASSEPGGTTEAFF
J gene: TRBJ1-2; D gene: TRBD1; clone size: many; V gene: TRBV7-9; CDR3 DNA: TGTGCCAGCAGCCCCCTGGGACAGGGTAAAGCTAACTATGGCTACACCTTC; CDR3 protein: CASSPLGQGKANYGYTF
J gene: TRBJ1-2; D gene: TRBD1; clone size: NA; V gene: TRBV6-6; CDR3 DNA: TGTGCCAGCAGTCCGCGGACAGGGAATTTATACGGCTACACCTTC; CDR3 protein: CASSPRTGNLYGYTF
J gene: TRBJ2-5; D gene: TRBD2; clone size: many; V gene: TRBV6-1; CDR3 DNA: TGTGCCAGCAGCCCGGGGAGGGCAGGGATAGAGACCCAGTACTTC; CDR3 protein: CASSPGRAGIETQYF
J gene: TRBJ2-5; D gene: NA; clone size: many; V gene: TRBV20-1; CDR3 DNA: TGCAGTGCGAGTGGGGGAGACGTGACCCAGTACTTC; CDR3 protein: CSASGGDVTQYF
J gene: TRBJ2-1; D gene: NA; clone size: NA; V gene: TRBV20-1; CDR3 DNA: TGCAGTGCTAGAGACCCGAGCAGCTCCTACAATGAGCAGTTCTTC; CDR3 protein: CSARDPSSSYNEQFF
J gene: TRBJ1-5; D gene: TRBD1; clone size: NA; V gene: TRBV19; CDR3 DNA: TGTGCCAGTAGTATATCCCCGGACAGGGAAGTTCAGCCCCAGCATTTT; CDR3 protein: CASSISPDREVQPQHF
J gene: TRBJ2-1; D gene: NA; clone size: NA; V gene: TRBV9; CDR3 DNA: TGTGCCAGCAGCGTAGGCCTTAACTATGAGCAGTTCTTC; CDR3 protein: CASSVGLNYEQFF
J gene: TRBJ2-2; D gene: NA; clone size: NA; V gene: TRBV5-1; CDR3 DNA: TGCGCCAGCAGCCCACGGAGGGGGACGAACACCGGGGAGCTGTTTTTT; CDR3 protein: CASSPRRGTNTGELFF
J gene: TRBJ2-4; D gene: NA; clone size: NA; V gene: TRBV28; CDR3 DNA: TGTGCCAGCAGTCTTCCTGGGGCCATAATAAACATTCAGTACTTC; CDR3 protein: CASSLPGAIINIQYF
J gene: TRBJ2-2; D gene: NA; clone size: NA; V gene: TRBV4-2; CDR3 DNA: TGTGCCAGCAGCCAAGATACTGGCGGGGTGAACACCGGGGAGCTGTTTTTT; CDR3 protein: CASSQDTGGVNTGELFF
J gene: TRBJ1-1; D gene: TRBD1; clone size: NA; V gene: TRBV27; CDR3 DNA: TGTGCCAGCAAACCCCGGACAGGGTTTAACACTGAAGCTTTCTTT; CDR3 protein: CASKPRTGFNTEAFF
J gene: TRBJ2-1; D gene: TRBD1; clone size: few; V gene: TRBV15; CDR3 DNA: TGTGCCACCAGCAGTTCACAGGGGGCGCCGGGACAAGAGACCCAGTTCTTC; CDR3 protein: CATSSSQGAPGQETQFF
J gene: TRBJ1-2; D gene: NA; clone size: NA; V gene: TRBV30; CDR3 DNA: TGTGCCTGGAGTGTTGGGACTGCCTATGGCTACACCTTC; CDR3 protein: CAWSVGTAYGYTF
J gene: TRBJ1-6; D gene: TRBD1; clone size: NA; V gene: TRBV6-2/TRBV6-3; CDR3 DNA: TGTGCCAGCAGTTACTCGGGACAGCTTTATAATTCACCCCTCCACTTT; CDR3 protein: CASSYSGQLYNSPLHF
J gene: TRBJ2-1; D gene: TRBD2; clone size: many; V gene: TRBV9; CDR3 DNA: TGTGCCAGCAGTGCGGGGGGCTTGGCGGGGGGGCATTTTGAGCAGTTCTTC; CDR3 protein: CASSAGGLAGGHFEQFF
J gene: TRBJ2-7; D gene: TRBD2; clone size: NA; V gene: TRBV7-2; CDR3 DNA: TGTGCCAGCAGCCCGGGACTAGCGGGGGGGCGAATCCACGAGCAGTACTTC; CDR3 protein: CASSPGLAGGRIHEQYF
J gene: TRBJ2-3; D gene: NA; clone size: many; V gene: TRBV6-5; CDR3 DNA: TGTGCCAGCAGTACCCGTCCAGGGGAGGGGGACACAGATACGCAGTATTTT; CDR3 protein: CASSTRPGEGDTDTQYF
J gene: TRBJ1-6; D gene: NA; clone size: few; V gene: TRBV20-1; CDR3 DNA: TGCAGTGCTAGGGACCCAGGTTCCGGTGGGTATAATTCACCCCTCCACTTT; CDR3 protein: CSARDPGSGGYNSPLHF
J gene: TRBJ2-5; D gene: NA; clone size: NA; V gene: TRBV7-2; CDR3 DNA: TGTGCCAGCAGACTTGACAGACTCCAAGAGACCCAGTACTTC; CDR3 protein: CASRLDRLQETQYF
J gene: TRBJ2-1; D gene: NA; clone size: few; V gene: TRBV6-2/TRBV6-3; CDR3 DNA: TGTGCCAGCAGCCCGAGGCAGGGGGGCTGGTACAATGAGCAGTTCTTC; CDR3 protein: CASSPRQGGWYNEQFF
J gene: TRBJ2-3; D gene: TRBD2; clone size: NA; V gene: TRBV4-2; CDR3 DNA: TGTGCCAGCAGCCACCCCCCCCACGCGGCGGGGGGTGGGTTGGGTACGCTGTATTTT; CDR3 protein: CASSHPPHAAGGGLGTLYF
J gene: TRBJ2-3; D gene: TRBD1; clone size: many; V gene: TRBV20-1; CDR3 DNA: TGCAGTGGAGACAGGGCCGATACGCAGTATTTT; CDR3 protein: CSGDRADTQYF
J gene: TRBJ2-1; D gene: NA; clone size: few; V gene: TRBV6-6; CDR3 DNA: TGTGCCAGCAGTTATACAGAGGGACTTAGTAACAATGAGCAGTTCTTC; CDR3 protein: CASSYTEGLSNNEQFF
J gene: TRBJ1-5; D gene: NA; clone size: NA; V gene: TRBV7-2; CDR3 DNA: TGTGCCAGCAGCTTAGCCCACGGGGGCAATCAGCCCCAGCATTTT; CDR3 protein: CASSLAHGGNQPQHF
J gene: TRBJ1-1; D gene: NA; clone size: NA; V gene: TRBV27; CDR3 DNA: TGTGCCAGCAGTTTACTTTTGGGGAATGAAGCTTTCTTT; CDR3 protein: CASSLLLGNEAFF
J gene: TRBJ1-2; D gene: TRBD1; clone size: few; V gene: TRBV13; CDR3 DNA: TGTGCCAGCAGCTTAATATCAGGGGGCTATGGCTACACCTTC; CDR3 protein: CASSLISGGYGYTF
J gene: TRBJ1-4; D gene: NA; clone size: many; V gene: TRBV20-1; CDR3 DNA: TGCAGTGCCACTCCAGGAGGTCTCAATGAAAAACTGTTTTTT; CDR3 protein: CSATPGGLNEKLFF
J gene: TRBJ1-5; D gene: NA; clone size: NA; V gene: TRBV3-1; CDR3 DNA: TGTGCCAGCAGCCAAGTGTGGGGCAATCAGCCCCAGCATTTT; CDR3 protein: CASSQVWGNQPQHF
J gene: TRBJ2-5; D gene: TRBD2; clone size: many; V gene: TRBV6-1; CDR3 DNA: TGTGCCAGCACGAAGCGGGGGCAAGAGACCCAGTACTTC; CDR3 protein: CASTKRGQETQYF
J gene: TRBJ1-2; D gene: NA; clone size: many; V gene: TRBV14; CDR3 DNA: TGTGCCAGCAGCCACAATTGGGGGACCTATGGCTACACCTTC; CDR3 protein: CASSHNWGTYGYTF
J gene: TRBJ1-2; D gene: TRBD1; clone size: many; V gene: TRBV24-1; CDR3 DNA: TGTGCCACCAGTGCGGACAGGGCAGAGGCGGGCTATGGCTACACCTTC; CDR3 protein: CATSADRAEAGYGYTF